The 13 T cell receptor beta chains in this list originate from one sample, sequenced in a study of shared clonotypes between healthy human individuals. Naive CD8 cells were CD45RO-negative, positively selected for CCR7, excluding terminally differentiated effector memory CD45RA+ cells. TCRdb's table, derived via immunoSEQ multiplex PCR, lists solely in-frame clones and lacks some. The sample has roughly 2.1 million clones; under 95% are singletons. Input material: naive CD8+ T cells from PBMCs. These receptors were taken from a man younger than 35 in good health. Some clones in this sample may be carry-over from other donors' samples.

V is TRBV29-1 and J is TRBJ2-2; 8 bases match TRBD2. CDR3 length equals 14 residues. V was pared by 7 bases and J by 5 bases, with 9 bases of the junction left unmatched. Germline CDR1 is SQVTM and CDR2 is ANQGSEA. CDR3 region: CSGLWGGRTGELFF. DNA of the CDR3: TGCAGCGGCCTGTGGGGCGGGAGGACCGGGGAGCTGTTTTTT.

Notes on this clone: Distinct nucleotide sequences in the sample also encode this CDR3. The V call is TRBV9, the J call TRBJ2-1; 9 bases are shared with TRBD2. The CDR3 is 14 amino acids. V shed 3 bases, J shed 5 bases, and the junction held 3 bases outside the gene matches. CDR1 SGDLS and CDR2 YYNGEE come from the germline V gene. CDR3 sequence: CASSASGGNNEQFF. In DNA, the CDR3 is TGTGCCAGCAGCGCGAGCGGGGGGAACAATGAGCAGTTCTTC.

This chain uses TRBV4-3 with TRBJ1-1; D is unresolved. From germline, CDR1 is LGHNA and CDR2 YSLEER. Between the trimmed V and J ends, which lost 0 bases and 5 bases, there was a span of 13 bases. CDR3 length: 15 residues. CDR3 coding DNA: TGCGCCAGCAGCCAAGAAATAGGGAAAGATACTGAAGCTTTCTTT. As protein: CASSQEIGKDTEAFF.

The chain carries TRBV11-2 and TRBJ2-7; D possibly corresponds to TRBD1 (5 bases). The germline CDR1 and CDR2 sequences are SGHAT and FQNNGV. The CDR3 loop spans 14 amino acids. The ends were cut back, 4 bases at V and 5 bases at J, with 15 bases in the middle. CDR3 nucleotide sequence: TGTGCCAGCAGCTATTCCGACAGTCTCCACGAGCAGTACTTC. It encodes CASSYSDSLHEQYF.

CDR3 coding DNA: TGTGCCAGCAGTGCTCCCCGGGGGGTGAGGACTGAAGCTTTCTTT. Translating gives CASSAPRGVRTEAFF. The V gene is TRBV25-1, the J gene TRBJ1-1; possibly TRBD1 for D (5 bases). Germline values: CDR1 MGHDK, CDR2 SYGVNS. The CDR3 sequence is 15 residues long. Trimming pared 4 bases from V and 5 bases from J, leaving 17 bases between.

This clone was picked up one time. The gene calls are TRBV29-1 and TRBJ2-1, with TRBD1 identical over 11 bases. The CDR3 contains 13 residues. From germline, CDR1 is SQVTM and CDR2 ANQGSEA. V lost 3 bases to trimming and J lost 8 bases; unmatched junction nucleotides: 3. The DNA for the CDR3 is TGCAGCGTTGATGGGACAGGGGGTCATGAGCAGTTCTTC. Protein sequence: CSVDGTGGHEQFF.

The chain couples TRBV4-2 to TRBJ2-3; 7 positions agree with TRBD2. Looked up from germline, CDR1 is LGHNA and CDR2 is YNFKEQ. This CDR3 has 20 residues. Trimming cost V 0 bases and J 2 bases; bases outside gene matches: 17. CDR3 DNA sequence: TGTGCCAGCAGCCAAGATAGAATTCGGCTAGCGGACATTCTCACAGATACGCAGTATTTT. Residues: CASSQDRIRLADILTDTQYF.

This chain uses TRBV27 with TRBJ2-1; 7 bases align to TRBD1. J gave up 4 bases and V 3 bases, and 12 bases lay outside the gene matches. CDR1 is MNHEY and CDR2 is SMNVEV in the germline V gene (reference sequence). The CDR3 is 17 residues long. The CDR3 DNA reads TGTGCCAGCAGTTTCAACGACAGGGCCTTGGGGTACAATGAGCAGTTCTTC. This encodes CASSFNDRALGYNEQFF.

The chain uses TRBV7-9 and TRBJ2-7; TRBD2 matches 9 bases. Germline CDR1 is SEHNR and CDR2 is FQNEAQ (reference sequence). This CDR3 has 17 amino acids. The junction had 9 bases not matched to a gene; V was cut back by 1 base and J by 2 bases. Written as DNA, the CDR3 is TGTGCCAGCAGCTTAGGAGGAATGGCGGGAGGGGCCTACGAGCAGTACTTC. Translating it yields CASSLGGMAGGAYEQYF.

This CDR3 reads CASSRGRAVDGELFF. CDR3 in DNA: TGTGCCAGCAGCAGGGGCAGGGCCGTTGACGGGGAGCTGTTTTTT. The chain employs TRBV5-6 and TRBJ2-2, with TRBD1 as a possible D gene (5 bases). CDR1 SGHDT and CDR2 YYEEEE come from the germline V gene. The CDR3 has 15 residues. The V gene lost 4 bases and the J gene lost 7 bases, with 17 bases spanning the gap.

The chain combines TRBV5-5 with TRBJ2-6; possibly TRBD1 for D (5 bases). Germline CDR1 SGHKS, CDR2 YYEKEE (reference sequence). Trimming took 0 bases from V and 6 from J, leaving 16 bases between them. The CDR3 spans 17 residues. CDR3 protein: CASSLAGRATEANVLTF. The DNA for the CDR3 is TGTGCCAGCAGCTTGGCTGGCAGGGCCACGGAGGCCAACGTCCTGACTTTC.

This clone appeared a few times. The rearrangement links TRBV7-9 to TRBJ1-1; D gene unclear. The CDR3 extends over 12 amino acids. Germline V lookup: CDR1 SEHNR, CDR2 FQNEAQ (reference sequence). V was trimmed by 1 base and J by 5 bases, leaving 5 bases between them. The DNA of the CDR3 is TGTGCCAGCAGCTTAGTTTTTACTGAAGCTTTCTTT. It translates to CASSLVFTEAFF.

This chain uses TRBV7-2 with TRBJ2-2, with a weak D call TRBD2 (5 bases). The CDR3 is 15 residues long. The germline V gene has CDR1 SGHTA and CDR2 FQGNSA. V dropped 1 base and J dropped 4 bases, with 10 bases sitting between them. The CDR3 coding sequence is TGTGCCAGCAGCTTAGGTACAGCGGCCACCGGGGAGCTGTTTTTT. This sequence encodes CASSLGTAATGELFF. Supplemented by reference TRBV7-2 and TRBJ2-2, the full variable domain reads GAGVSQSPSNKVTEKGKDVELRCDPISGHTALYWYRQSLGQGLEFLIYFQGNSAPDKSGLPSDRFSAERTGGSVSTLTIQRTQQEDSAVYLCASSLGTAATGELFFGEGSRLTVL.